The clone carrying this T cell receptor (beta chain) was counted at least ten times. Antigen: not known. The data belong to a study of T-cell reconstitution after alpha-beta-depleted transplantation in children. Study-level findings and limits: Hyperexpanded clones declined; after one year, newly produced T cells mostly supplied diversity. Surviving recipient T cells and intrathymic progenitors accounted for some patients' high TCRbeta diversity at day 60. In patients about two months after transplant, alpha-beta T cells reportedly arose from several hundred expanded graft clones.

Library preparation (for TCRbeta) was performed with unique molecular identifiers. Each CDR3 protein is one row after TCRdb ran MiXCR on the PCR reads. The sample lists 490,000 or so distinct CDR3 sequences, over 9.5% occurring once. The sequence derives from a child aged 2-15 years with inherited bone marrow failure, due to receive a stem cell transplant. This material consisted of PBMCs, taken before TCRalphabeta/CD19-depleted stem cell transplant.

CDR3 DNA sequence: TGCGCCAGCAGCGACTACCCTTACGGGACTAGCGGGAGCCATGAGCAGTTCTTC. It specifies CASSDYPYGTSGSHEQFF. This chain joins TRBV5-1 and TRBJ2-1; the match to TRBD2 covers 14 bases. In germline, CDR1 is SGHRS, CDR2 YFSETQ. The CDR3 runs to 18 residues. With 4 bases clipped from V and 8 bases from J, the junction kept 14 bases outside the gene matches.